Each of the 28 T cell receptor beta chains below was sequenced from the same sample in a study of T-cell memory formation after mild COVID-19. TCRdb re-derived calls from the 5' RACE reads in MiXCR, one entry per CDR3 protein. The sample records some 40,000 distinct CDR3 sequences, 6% to 9.5% being singletons. Sequences were obtained from PBMCs or a T cell subset sorted from them (not recorded which). Receptors were obtained from a man between 18 and 29 years old who had mild COVID-19 (a few samples of this study predate the infection). Cell type and time point are not known.

This clonotype has just a few counts. Written as DNA, the CDR3 is TGTGCCAGCAGTGCGACAGAATCCCAAGAGACCCAGTACTTC. This gives the protein CASSATESQETQYF. The chain combines TRBV12-3 or TRBV12-4 with TRBJ2-5, with a tentative D call TRBD1 (5 bases). The CDR3 totals 14 residues. The V gene lost 5 bases and the J gene lost 1 base, with 11 bases spanning the gap.

This clonotype appeared many times. The chain is built from TRBV5-1 and TRBJ1-5; no definite D call. The CDR3 totals 13 residues. V dropped 0 bases and J dropped 5 bases, with 6 bases sitting between them. Germline loops: CDR1 SGHRS, CDR2 YFSETQ. CDR3 sequence reads: CASSLDPDQPQHF. The CDR3 nucleotides are TGCGCCAGCAGCTTGGACCCCGATCAGCCCCAGCATTTT.

The table lists this clonotype with many counts. This chain uses TRBV4-2 with TRBJ2-1, with TRBD1 identical over 8 bases. Germline assignment: CDR1 LGHNA and CDR2 YNFKEQ. The V segment lost 0 bases and the J segment 4 bases; nucleotides outside the gene matches: 5. The CDR3 totals 16 residues. CDR3 protein: CASSQEDRGGYNEQFF. CDR3 in DNA: TGTGCCAGCAGCCAAGAAGACAGGGGTGGATACAATGAGCAGTTCTTC.

The table lists this clonotype with a few counts. The DNA is left out, because the CDR3 cannot be placed on it with certainty; the CDR3 is given as TCRdb lists it. The genes are TRBV2 and TRBJ1-1; the DNA was not compared with TRBD1, the D call given in the table. Termini included, the CDR3 measures 13 amino acids. Germline V gene data show CDR1 as SNHLY and CDR2 as FYNNEI. CDR3 region: CASSVDFGQGSFF.

Only a few counts were recorded for this clonotype. The genes are TRBV3-1 and TRBJ1-4; D is unresolved. The CDR3 extends over 12 amino acids. Per the germline V gene, CDR1 is LGHDT and CDR2 is YNNKEL (reference sequence). V was clipped by 5 bases and J by 7 bases, with 8 bases between them. Written as DNA, the CDR3 is TGTGCCAGCAGCAACCGGGTTGAAAAACTGTTTTTT. This sequence encodes CASSNRVEKLFF.

This clonotype was detected ten times or more. The chain uses TRBV7-2 and TRBJ2-1; TRBD2 agrees at 8 bases. The V gene end was trimmed by 6 bases and the J gene end by 0 bases; junction bases not matched to a gene: 10. The CDR3 length is 17 residues. Germline V lookup: CDR1 SGHTA, CDR2 FQGNSA. CDR3 protein: CASRFLPGTSSYNEQFF. For the CDR3, the DNA is TGTGCCAGCAGGTTCCTGCCCGGGACTAGCTCCTACAATGAGCAGTTCTTC.

Many counts were recorded for this clonotype. The chain recombines TRBV4-2 with TRBJ2-6; maybe TRBD2 (6 bases). Trimming took off 1 base at V and 2 bases at J, with 12 bases between the two ends. The germline V gene has CDR1 LGHNA and CDR2 YNFKEQ. This CDR3 spans 17 amino acids. The CDR3 DNA reads TGTGCCAGCAGCCAAGCCGGGGGTGGGGCTGGGGCCAACGTCCTGACTTTC. Translating it yields CASSQAGGGAGANVLTF.

The chain carries TRBV12-5 and TRBJ1-1; 11 nucleotides match TRBD1. The V and J ends lost 7 bases and 4 bases, in that order; junction bases with no gene match: 5. This CDR3 has 14 residues. In germline, CDR1 is LGHNT, CDR2 FRNRAP. CDR3 loop: CASALDRGPTEAFF. CDR3 in DNA: TGTGCTAGTGCCTTGGACAGGGGGCCCACTGAAGCTTTCTTT.

This clonotype was recorded a few times. For the CDR3, the DNA is TGTGCCAGTAGTTGGGGGCTTATAGGCAGCGGCAACACTGAAGCTTTCTTT. It yields the protein CASSWGLIGSGNTEAFF. J is TRBJ1-1 and V is TRBV19, with D possibly being TRBD1 (6 bases). The CDR3 length is 17 residues. Germline CDR1 LNHDA, CDR2 SQIVND (reference sequence). V lost 5 bases to trimming and J lost 2 bases, with 21 bases between them. Together with reference TRBV19 and TRBJ1-1, the CDR3 gives the full variable domain: DGGITQSPKYLFRKEGQNVTLSCEQNLNHDAMYWYRQDPGQGLRLIYYSQIVNDFQKGDIAEGYSVSREKKESFPLTVTSAQKNPTAFYLCASSWGLIGSGNTEAFFGQGTRLTVV.

There are many counts of this clonotype. CDR3 region: CASVGAETQYF. CDR3 DNA: TGTGCCAGCGTAGGGGCGGAGACCCAGTACTTC. The genes are TRBV7-2 and TRBJ2-5; D may be TRBD1 (5 bases). V was pared by 8 bases and J by 5 bases, with 9 bases between. CDR1 is SGHTA, CDR2 FQGNSA, per germline. The CDR3 sequence is 11 residues long.

This clonotype was found many times. This rearrangement joins TRBV5-6 to TRBJ2-3; D unresolved. The CDR3 has 12 amino acids. The germline V and J ends were trimmed by 3 bases and 8 bases, with 10 bases remaining between them. Germline-derived CDR1 and CDR2 are SGHDT and YYEEEE. In DNA, the CDR3 is TGTGCCAGCAGCTCGGTTACGGGTACGCAGTATTTT. Its translation: CASSSVTGTQYF.

This clonotype showed up just a few times. The chain couples TRBV2 to TRBJ2-5, with D perhaps TRBD2 (6 bases). From germline, CDR1 is SNHLY and CDR2 FYNNEI. The CDR3 length is 13 residues. Trimming cost V 9 bases and J 5 bases, with 16 bases left between them. As DNA, the CDR3 is TGTGCCAGTAATGGGGGAGGCGGGGAGACCCAGTACTTC. It is translated as CASNGGGGETQYF.

This clonotype came up a few times. The V gene is TRBV7-2, the J gene TRBJ2-3; D gene ambiguous. With 1 base removed from V and 1 base from J, the gap between germline ends came to 3 bases. This CDR3 region has 13 residues. Per the germline V gene, CDR1 is SGHTA and CDR2 is FQGNSA. CDR3 nucleotides: TGTGCCAGCAGCTTAGTTGGCACAGATACGCAGTATTTT. It encodes CASSLVGTDTQYF.

This clonotype was seen many times. This chain uses TRBV7-2 with TRBJ2-5; 12 bases agree with TRBD1. Germline V gene sequence: CDR1 SGHTA, CDR2 FQGNSA. This CDR3 comprises 16 residues. The V segment lost 3 bases and the J segment 7 bases; nucleotides outside the gene matches: 9. This chain's CDR3 is CASSLGDRGQGGTQYF. In DNA form, the CDR3 reads TGTGCCAGCAGCTTGGGGGACAGGGGGCAGGGTGGGACCCAGTACTTC.

The genes are TRBV12-3 or TRBV12-4 and TRBJ2-1; 12 nucleotides align to TRBD2. The trim removed 6 bases at V and 10 bases at J, leaving 4 bases unmatched. The CDR3 contains 13 residues. This CDR3 reads CASRLAGGQEQFF. DNA of the CDR3: TGTGCCAGCAGGCTAGCGGGGGGGCAAGAGCAGTTCTTC.

This clonotype was found many times. This chain uses TRBV5-1 with TRBJ2-3; D is tentatively TRBD1 or TRBD2 (5 bases each). CDR1 is SGHRS, CDR2 YFSETQ, per germline. V was clipped by 3 bases and J by 0 bases, with 8 bases between them. This CDR3 region has 14 residues. CDR3 nucleotides: TGCGCCAGCAGCTGGGGACCGAGCACAGATACGCAGTATTTT. Its translation is CASSWGPSTDTQYF.

This clonotype was counted at least ten times. The chain couples TRBV4-1 to TRBJ2-1, with D perhaps matching TRBD1 or TRBD2 (5 bases each). The germline V gene has CDR1 MGHRA and CDR2 YSYEKL. Trimming stripped 1 base from V and 8 bases from J, with 12 bases between. The CDR3 has 14 residues. CDR3 bases: TGCGCCAGCAGCCAAGTGCCGGGGCCGGATGAGCAGTTCTTC. It is translated as CASSQVPGPDEQFF.

This clonotype came up a few times. The rearrangement links TRBV29-1 to TRBJ1-1, with 7 bases lining up with TRBD1. V shed 4 bases, J shed 5 bases, and the junction held 16 bases outside the gene matches. The length of the CDR3 is 16 residues. Germline-derived CDR1 and CDR2 are SQVTM and ANQGSEA. The DNA of the CDR3 is TGCAGCGTTGGGCTCCTGGGGACAGCTACTAGGACTGAAGCTTTCTTT. Encoded protein: CSVGLLGTATRTEAFF.

This clonotype was seen at least ten times. The J gene is TRBJ2-1, the V gene TRBV7-9; no firm D call. This CDR3 has 15 residues. Germline values: CDR1 SEHNR, CDR2 FQNEAQ (reference sequence). With 1 base removed from V and 2 bases from J, the gap between germline ends came to 9 bases. CDR3 nucleotide sequence: TGTGCCAGCAGCTTAGGGCCAGCAGCCTACAATGAGCAGTTCTTC. This encodes CASSLGPAAYNEQFF.

This clonotype appeared many times. V gene TRBV5-1 combines with J gene TRBJ2-7; maybe TRBD1 (6 bases). Trimming stripped 7 bases from V and 7 bases from J, with 18 bases between. This CDR3 region has 13 residues. The germline V gene has CDR1 SGHRS and CDR2 YFSETQ. CDR3 DNA sequence: TGCGCCAGCGGCCGGGACACCATGTCTGAGCAGTACGTC. It encodes CASGRDTMSEQYV.

The chain is built from TRBV24-1 and TRBJ2-3; D not resolved. This CDR3 region has 12 residues. V lost 7 bases to trimming and J lost 6 bases, with 10 bases between them. From germline, CDR1 is KGHDR and CDR2 SFDVKD. This CDR3 reads CATSGRGDTQYF. As DNA, the CDR3 is TGTGCCACCAGCGGTCGTGGGGATACGCAGTATTTT.

Written as DNA, the CDR3 is TGCGCCAGCAGTGACAGCCGCAGGGGGCGCGGAAACATTCAGTACTTC. Amino acids: CASSDSRRGRGNIQYF. The chain carries TRBV10-1 and TRBJ2-4, with 8 positions matching TRBD1. The germline V gene encodes CDR1 WNHNN and CDR2 SYGVQD (reference sequence). The CDR3 consists of 16 residues. Trimming removed 3 bases from V and 6 bases from J; junction bases left unmatched: 10.

This clonotype was detected many times. The V gene is TRBV7-9, the J gene TRBJ2-2; 11 bases line up with TRBD1. This CDR3 spans 16 amino acids. The germline V gene encodes CDR1 SEHNR and CDR2 FQNEAQ (reference sequence). The V gene end was trimmed by 5 bases and the J gene end by 5 bases; junction bases not matched to a gene: 7. The CDR3 coding sequence is TGTGCCAGCAGCCCCTTCCGGGACAGGGGGACCGGGGAGCTGTTTTTT. Its protein product is CASSPFRDRGTGELFF.

The chain combines TRBV27 with TRBJ2-5, with no clear D. The V gene lost 6 bases and the J gene lost 5 bases, with 10 bases spanning the gap. Germline V gene sequence: CDR1 MNHEY, CDR2 SMNVEV (reference sequence). This CDR3 spans 12 amino acids. CDR3 amino acids: CASRGLLETQYF. The CDR3 region has the DNA TGTGCCAGCAGGGGCCTCTTGGAGACCCAGTACTTC.

The chain links TRBV3-1 to TRBJ1-1; 8 bases line up with TRBD1. Trimming at V came to 1 base and at J to 4 bases, leaving 5 bases not matched to a gene. Germline V CDR1 and CDR2: LGHDT, YNNKEL (reference sequence). The CDR3 covers 15 residues. DNA for the CDR3: TGTGCCAGCAGCCAAGGATGGACAGGGACCACTGAAGCTTTCTTT. Translated: CASSQGWTGTTEAFF. Filled out from reference TRBV3-1 and TRBJ1-1, the complete variable domain reads DTAVSQTPKYLVTQMGNDKSIKCEQNLGHDTMYWYKQDSKKFLKIMFSYNNKELIINETVPNRFSPKSPDKAHLNLHINSLELGDSAVYFCASSQGWTGTTEAFFGQGTRLTVV.

The chain is built from TRBV9 and TRBJ2-1; 8 bases line up with TRBD2. The CDR3 totals 17 residues. The V and J ends lost 3 bases and 4 bases, in that order; junction bases with no gene match: 12. Germline CDR1 and CDR2: SGDLS and YYNGEE. Written as DNA, the CDR3 is TGTGCCAGCAGCGCAAGTAGCGGGGCGCTAGTATACAATGAGCAGTTCTTC. This encodes CASSASSGALVYNEQFF.

A few counts support this clonotype. The chain joins TRBV27 to TRBJ1-5; TRBD1 matches at 8 bases. This CDR3 comprises 14 residues. CDR1 is MNHEY, CDR2 SMNVEV, per germline (reference sequence). Trimming removed 7 bases from V and 8 bases from J; junction bases left unmatched: 10. The CDR3 here is CASTPRQGREPQHF. CDR3 coding DNA: TGTGCCAGCACTCCAAGACAGGGGAGGGAGCCCCAGCATTTT.

The J gene is TRBJ1-1, the V gene TRBV7-9; unclear D gene. V lost 8 bases, J lost 1 base, and 8 bases lay in between. Germline lookup yields CDR1 SEHNR and CDR2 FQNEAQ (reference sequence). CDR3 length: 12 residues. CDR3: CASGTRNTEAFF. The CDR3 coding sequence is TGTGCCAGCGGTACTCGGAACACTGAAGCTTTCTTT.